Described below is a single T cell receptor beta chain sequence and its context. Its cognate antigen is unknown. These data come from a study of CD8 T cells in Susac syndrome. General study findings and limits: Acknowledgment was made by the study that its TCR sequencing and HLA analysis involved a relatively small number of individuals.

RNA, at about 0.45 to 1 ug, was reverse transcribed with random hexamers. TCRdb reprocessed the immunoSEQ multiplex PCR reads with MiXCR, giving one entry per CDR3 protein. The sample includes 250,000 or so distinct CDR3 sequences, about 93% seen only once; the top ten take around 0.072%. Sequencing targeted TCR beta in T cells from blood (CD8+ and CD4+). In contrast to the negatively isolated CD8+ and CD4+ T cells, TEMRA cells were FACS-enriched. Material: CD4+ T cells from PBMCs. This TCR derives from a human donor with multiple sclerosis.

CDR3 bases: TGTGCCAGCAGTACTCGGGGTGGTAGTGAGCAGTTCTTC. This codes for CASSTRGGSEQFF. This chain uses TRBV12-3 or TRBV12-4 with TRBJ2-1; the D gene is possibly TRBD2 (5 bases). V lost 5 bases and J 9 bases, leaving 14 bases between the germline ends. The CDR3 loop spans 13 amino acids.